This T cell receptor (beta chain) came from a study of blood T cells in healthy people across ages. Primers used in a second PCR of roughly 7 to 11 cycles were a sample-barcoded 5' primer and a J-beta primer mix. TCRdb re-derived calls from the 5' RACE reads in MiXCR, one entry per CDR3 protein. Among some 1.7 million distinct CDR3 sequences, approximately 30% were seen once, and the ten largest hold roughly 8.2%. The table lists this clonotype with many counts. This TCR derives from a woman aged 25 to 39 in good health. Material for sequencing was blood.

The CDR3: CSARARSGANVLTF. The CDR3 DNA reads TGCAGTGCTAGGGCCCGTTCTGGGGCCAACGTCCTGACTTTC. The V and J genes are TRBV20-1 and TRBJ2-6; D gene uncertain. The CDR3 length is 14 residues. V lost 3 bases and J lost 1, with 7 bases in between. The germline CDR1 and CDR2 sequences are DFQATT and SNEGSKA (reference sequence).